The 10 T cell receptor beta chains listed next were all sequenced from one sample in a study of T-cell reconstitution after alpha-beta-depleted transplantation in children. This sample's TCRbeta library carried unique molecular identifier barcodes. TCRdb used MiXCR to reprocess the PCR reads, holding one entry per CDR3 protein. The table has around 380,000 distinct CDR3 sequences, roughly a tenth seen once. The starting material was PBMCs from the stem cell graft donor, obtained from the stem cell graft. Receptors were obtained from a human donor who donated a stem cell graft to a child with acute myeloid leukemia.

The chain links TRBV12-3 or TRBV12-4 to TRBJ2-7; no reliable D call. The CDR3 runs to 13 residues. V lost 5 bases, J lost 0 bases, and 8 bases lay in between. The CDR3 spells CASSTTPSYEQYF. CDR3 in DNA: TGTGCCAGCAGTACCACCCCCTCCTACGAGCAGTACTTC.

This clonotype was counted at least ten times. The chain is built from TRBV2 and TRBJ2-7; 7 bases align to TRBD1. The CDR3 runs to 17 residues. The V gene's germline CDR1 is SNHLY and CDR2 FYNNEI. Trimming took 3 bases from V and 2 from J; bases not matched to a gene: 13. The CDR3 nucleotides are TGTGCCAGCAGTGAGCAGCGGCCGGGACAGTCGGCCTACGAGCAGTACGTC. It translates to CASSEQRPGQSAYEQYV.

This clonotype was recorded at least ten times. This chain connects TRBV10-3 to TRBJ2-5, with 7 bases that match TRBD1. J gave up 2 bases and V 6 bases, and 9 bases lay outside the gene matches. The CDR3 runs 15 residues. CDR1 and CDR2 from the germline V gene are ENHRY and SYGVKD. The CDR3 coding sequence is TGTGCCATCAGGAGTGGACAGGAGGCACAAGAGACCCAGTACTTC. This codes for CAIRSGQEAQETQYF.

Many counts were recorded for this clonotype. V gene TRBV12-3 or TRBV12-4 combines with J gene TRBJ2-1, with D unclear. The CDR3 is 13 residues long. With 6 bases removed from V and 5 bases from J, the gap between germline ends came to 11 bases. In DNA, the CDR3 is TGTGCCAGCAGCCCCAATAGCCACAATGAGCAGTTCTTC. It translates to CASSPNSHNEQFF.

This clonotype was seen a few times. The rearrangement links TRBV6-1 to TRBJ2-5; 10 bases are a match to TRBD2. Trimming removed 5 bases from V and 3 bases from J; junction bases left unmatched: 3. Germline values: CDR1 MNHNS, CDR2 SASEGT. The CDR3 loop spans 14 amino acids. DNA for the CDR3: TGTGCCAGCAGTCCTCTAGCGGGGGAAGAGACCCAGTACTTC. It translates to CASSPLAGEETQYF.

This chain connects TRBV20-1 to TRBJ2-1; D remains unclear. CDR1 and CDR2 from the germline V gene are DFQATT and SNEGSKA (reference sequence). This CDR3 is 15 amino acids long. Trimming stripped 6 bases from V and 0 bases from J, with 15 bases between. The CDR3 coding sequence is TGCAGTGCGCGTCCCCCCAGGAGCTCCTACAATGAGCAGTTCTTC. This codes for CSARPPRSSYNEQFF.

The chain combines TRBV5-4 with TRBJ2-5; TRBD1 might be the D (5 bases). The CDR3 covers 14 residues. The germline CDR1 and CDR2 sequences are SGHNT and YYREEE (reference sequence). Trimming took off 7 bases at V and 2 bases at J, with 15 bases between the two ends. The DNA for the CDR3 is TGTGCCAGCTCGAAGACAGCCCTTCAAGAGACCCAGTACTTC. Protein product: CASSKTALQETQYF.

This clonotype was counted a few times. This chain connects TRBV7-2 to TRBJ2-1, with 7 nucleotides matching TRBD2. V shed 2 bases, J shed 5 bases, and the junction held 3 bases outside the gene matches. CDR3 length equals 14 residues. Germline loops: CDR1 SGHTA, CDR2 FQGNSA. CDR3 nucleotide sequence: TGTGCCAGCAGCTTAAGCGGGAAACACAATGAGCAGTTCTTC. It specifies CASSLSGKHNEQFF.

This clonotype was observed a few times. The V and J genes are TRBV29-1 and TRBJ2-5, with 11 bases identical to TRBD2. Germline values: CDR1 SQVTM, CDR2 ANQGSEA. The CDR3 has 16 residues. J gave up 4 bases and V 3 bases, and 10 bases lay outside the gene matches. CDR3 region: CSVDGLAGGRAETQYF. The CDR3 region has the DNA TGCAGCGTTGACGGCCTAGCGGGAGGACGAGCAGAGACCCAGTACTTC.

This clonotype was seen once. Just one base apart from a much larger clone, this may be a read error. The chain joins TRBV6-4 to TRBJ2-3; the match to TRBD2 covers 11 bases. Germline CDR1 MRHNA, CDR2 SNTAGT. J was trimmed by 0 bases and V by 4 bases; bases with no gene match: 9. The CDR3 loop spans 18 amino acids. The CDR3 nucleotides read TGTGCCAGCAGTGCACGGCCTAGCGGGAGGCCTAGCACAGATACGCAGTATTTT. This gives the protein CASSARPSGRPSTDTQYF.